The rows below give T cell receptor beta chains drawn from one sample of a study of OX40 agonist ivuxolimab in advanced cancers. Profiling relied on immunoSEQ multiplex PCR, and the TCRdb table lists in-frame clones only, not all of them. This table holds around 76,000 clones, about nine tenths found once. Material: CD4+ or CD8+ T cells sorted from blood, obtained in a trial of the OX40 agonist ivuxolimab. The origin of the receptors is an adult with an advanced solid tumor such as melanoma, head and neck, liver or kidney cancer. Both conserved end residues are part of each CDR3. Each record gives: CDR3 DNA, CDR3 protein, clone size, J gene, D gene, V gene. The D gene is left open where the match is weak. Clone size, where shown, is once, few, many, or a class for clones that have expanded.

TGTGCCAGCAGTGAAGAGGGTGGGGGAGGCTATGGCTACACCTTC CASSEEGGGGYGYTF few TRBJ1-2 NA TRBV2
TGTGCCAGCCATTTACAGGGTACCGCCTATGGCTACACCTTC CASHLQGTAYGYTF NA TRBJ1-2 NA TRBV2
TGTGCCAGCAGTGAATCTGACAGATACTCTGGAAACACCATATATTTT CASSESDRYSGNTIYF few TRBJ1-3 NA TRBV25-1
TGTGCCAGCAGTTACTCGAGCCGGCCATCGAACACTGAAGCTTTCTTT CASSYSSRPSNTEAFF once TRBJ1-1 NA TRBV6-6
TGTGCCAGCAGCTTAGTAGCAGGGGCCCTGAGCTCCTACAATGAGCAGTTCTTC CASSLVAGALSSYNEQFF NA TRBJ2-1 NA TRBV7-9
TGTGCCAGTAGTATAGTAGGCAACCTGAGGGAGCAGTACTTC CASSIVGNLREQYF once TRBJ2-7 NA TRBV19
TGTGCCATCAGTGAAACGACAGGGGCCGCCGACGAGCAGTACTTC CAISETTGAADEQYF NA TRBJ2-7 TRBD1 TRBV10-3
TGTGCCCGGCCGACCGGCCGCTCCTATAATTCACCCCTCCACTTT CARPTGRSYNSPLHF NA TRBJ1-6 NA TRBV6-5
TGCGCCAGCAGCTTGGCAGGGGAGATTAGCTACACCTTC CASSLAGEISYTF few TRBJ1-2 NA TRBV5-1
TGTGCCAGCTCTCGACAGGACCTTTACGATGAGCAGTTCTTC CASSRQDLYDEQFF NA TRBJ2-1 NA TRBV27
TGTGCCAGCAGCCGACCGGGACTAGCGCTTCGTGCGCAGTATTTT CASSRPGLALRAQYF NA TRBJ2-3 TRBD2 TRBV5-6
TGTGCCAGTAGTCGGAGACTAGCGGGGGGCAACTCCTACAATGAGCAGTTCTTC CASSRRLAGGNSYNEQFF NA TRBJ2-1 TRBD2 TRBV19
TGTGCCAGTAGTATCCCGAGGGGGGAGACTAATGAAAAACTGTTTTTT CASSIPRGETNEKLFF NA TRBJ1-4 NA TRBV19
TGTGCCTGGAGTTATCGCCAGGGGACCCAAGAGACCCAGTACTTC CAWSYRQGTQETQYF NA TRBJ2-5 NA TRBV30
TGTGCCAGCAGTTCGTCAGGGGTTCAGCCCCAGCATTTT CASSSSGVQPQHF NA TRBJ1-5 NA TRBV2
TGTGCCAGCAGCTTGGCCGGCGTAAGGGGTAATATGTTT CASSLAGVRGNMF NA TRBJ2-2 NA TRBV5-4
TGTGCCAGTAGTACCCAGGGGGGGACTGAAGCTTTCTTT CASSTQGGTEAFF NA TRBJ1-1 TRBD1 TRBV19
TGTGCCAGCAGCTTGACAGGGCGAGGGGGCTACACCTTC CASSLTGRGGYTF few TRBJ1-2 NA TRBV5-6
TGTGCCAGCTCACCTGATTATGCAGGAGCCTCTCCGGGGAACACCATATATTTT CASSPDYAGASPGNTIYF NA TRBJ1-3 NA TRBV18
TGTGCCATCAGTGTTTCAGGGGGAAACCAGCCCCAGCATTTT CAISVSGGNQPQHF NA TRBJ1-5 TRBD1 TRBV10-3
TGTGCCAGCAGCTTATCCCTCGGAGTTCCTGAAGCTTTCTTT CASSLSLGVPEAFF many TRBJ1-1 NA TRBV7-9
TGTGCCAGCTCACCGCAGGTCCGGGGGGATACGCAGTATTTT CASSPQVRGDTQYF NA TRBJ2-3 NA TRBV18
TGCAGTGCTAGAAAAGTTAATGAGCAGTTCTTC CSARKVNEQFF NA TRBJ2-1 NA TRBV20-1
TGTGCCAGCAGTTACCGTTCGGATTCACCCCTCCACTTT CASSYRSDSPLHF NA TRBJ1-6 NA TRBV6-6